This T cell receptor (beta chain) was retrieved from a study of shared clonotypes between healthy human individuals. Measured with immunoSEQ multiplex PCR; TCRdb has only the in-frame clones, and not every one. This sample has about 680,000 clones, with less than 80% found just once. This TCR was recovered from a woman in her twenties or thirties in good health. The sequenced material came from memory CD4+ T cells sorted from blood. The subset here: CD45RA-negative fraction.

CDR3 residues: CASSSGPLQEAFF. In nucleotides, the CDR3 is TGCGCCAGCAGCTCGGGACCCCTCCAGGAAGCTTTCTTT. The chain recombines TRBV5-1 with TRBJ1-1; D possibly corresponds to TRBD1 (5 bases). In germline, CDR1 is SGHRS, CDR2 YFSETQ. Between the trimmed V and J ends, which lost 3 bases and 8 bases, there was a span of 14 bases. This CDR3 has 13 residues.